The rows below give T cell receptor beta chains drawn from one sample of a study of vaccination and CD4 T cells after COVID-19. From the PCR reads, TCRdb called clonotypes with MiXCR, one entry per CDR3 protein. The table records about 15,000 distinct CDR3 sequences, approximately 72% of them present only once. The starting material was CD4+ T cells from blood, obtained after SARS-CoV-2 vaccination. The receptors were sampled from a human donor who had recovered from COVID-19. Both conserved end residues are part of each CDR3. A D gene is named only where the DNA matches it firmly. Clone sizes are given selectively: once, few, many, or a class where the clone is expanded.

TRBJ1-2,-,TRBV12-3/TRBV12-4,-,TGTGCCAGCGGGTCCGGATTTAACTATGGCTACACCTTC,CASGSGFNYGYTF
TRBJ1-2,-,TRBV20-1,few,TGCAGTGCTAATCCCCTCGGCTATGGCTACACCTTC,CSANPLGYGYTF
TRBJ2-5,-,TRBV5-6,-,TGTGCCAGCAGCTCCAGGGCCGGGGTGGGAGAGACCCAGTACTTC,CASSSRAGVGETQYF
TRBJ1-3,-,TRBV10-3,-,TGTGCCACTACCAGGGGTGACTCTGGAAACACCATATATTTT,CATTRGDSGNTIYF
TRBJ1-2,TRBD1,TRBV27,-,TGTGCCAGCAGTCCCGGACAGGGTAGGTTCTACACCTTC,CASSPGQGRFYTF
TRBJ2-5,TRBD1,TRBV11-1,-,TGTGCCAGCAGCCCAGGGACAGGGGATGGGGAGACCCAGTACTTC,CASSPGTGDGETQYF
TRBJ1-1,-,TRBV30,-,TGTGCCTGGAGTGCGTCGAGGAACACTGAAGCTTTCTTT,CAWSASRNTEAFF
TRBJ1-4,TRBD1,TRBV6-1,-,TGTGCCAGCAGCGGGACAGGAACTAATGAAAAACTGTTTTTT,CASSGTGTNEKLFF
TRBJ1-1,-,TRBV6-1,few,TGTGCCAGCAGAACGACCGGACGGGCGAACACTGAAGCTTTCTTT,CASRTTGRANTEAFF
TRBJ2-7,TRBD1,TRBV2,-,TGTGCCAGCAGCCGGGGACAGAGTGAGCAGTACTTC,CASSRGQSEQYF
TRBJ2-3,-,TRBV15,few,TGTGCCACCAGCAATAGGCTAACCACAGATACGCAGTATTTT,CATSNRLTTDTQYF
TRBJ2-1,TRBD2,TRBV15,few,TGTGCCACCAGCAGAGTTTCCGCGGGAGTGGTTCAGCAGTTCTTC,CATSRVSAGVVQQFF
TRBJ2-3,-,TRBV20-1,-,TGCAGTGCTAGGCGGGACCCAGATACGCAGTATTTT,CSARRDPDTQYF
TRBJ2-5,TRBD1,TRBV7-2,-,TGTGCCAGCAGCTTAGGGGGGTCCAGGGGGAACCAGTACTTC,CASSLGGSRGNQYF
TRBJ1-1,-,TRBV7-8,-,TGTGCCAGCAGCTTTACAGGGAACACTGAAGCTTTCTTT,CASSFTGNTEAFF
TRBJ2-7,TRBD1,TRBV12-3/TRBV12-4,-,TGTGCCAGCAGTTTAGGTACAGGGGACGAGCAGTACTTC,CASSLGTGDEQYF
TRBJ2-5,TRBD2,TRBV10-3,-,TGTGCCATCAGTGAGTCCCTAGCGGACCAAGAGACCCAGTACTTC,CAISESLADQETQYF
TRBJ1-5,-,TRBV19,few,TGTGCCAGTAGTATAACTGGCAATCAGCCCCAGCATTTT,CASSITGNQPQHF
TRBJ2-7,TRBD1,TRBV5-6,-,TGTGCCAGCAGCTCGTCGGCAGGGGGCGGTTCCCCCGGTGGGCAGTACTTC,CASSSSAGGGSPGGQYF
TRBJ1-1,-,TRBV2,few,TGTGCCAGTATACGGCCCTACCCCACTGAAGCTTTCTTT,CASIRPYPTEAFF
TRBJ1-5,-,TRBV5-6,-,TGTGCCAGCAGCTTGGAATTTAACAGGGTACGGAGCAATCAGCCCCAGCATTTT,CASSLEFNRVRSNQPQHF
TRBJ2-1,-,TRBV20-1,-,TGCAGTGCTAGCAGGGAGAGCTCCTACAATGAGCAGTTCTTC,CSASRESSYNEQFF
TRBJ2-5,-,TRBV6-1,-,TGTGCCAGCAGTCCCCGGACCTTCCAAGAGACCCAGTACTTC,CASSPRTFQETQYF
TRBJ2-5,-,TRBV7-3,-,TGTGCCAGCAGCTTATCGGGGGCGGGTGAGACCCAGTACTTC,CASSLSGAGETQYF
TRBJ2-7,TRBD2,TRBV7-9,-,TGTGCCAGCAGATCGTCTAGTGCGGGAGGAAGCTCCTACGAGCAGTACTTC,CASRSSSAGGSSYEQYF
TRBJ2-3,TRBD2,TRBV6-5,-,TGTGCCAGCAGTTACTCCCGGGGACTAGCGGGAGGCACAGATACGCAGTATTTT,CASSYSRGLAGGTDTQYF
TRBJ2-7,-,TRBV7-2,-,TGTGCCAGCAACTTAAGGTCGGGGGGCACGCAGTACTTC,CASNLRSGGTQYF
TRBJ2-2,TRBD2,TRBV28,-,TGTGCCAGCAGCTGGCTTGGGCGGGAGAAATACACCGGGGAGCTGTTTTTT,CASSWLGREKYTGELFF
TRBJ2-2,-,TRBV28,-,TGTGCCAGCAGTTTCCGGGCCGGGGAGCTGTTTTTT,CASSFRAGELFF
TRBJ1-6,TRBD1,TRBV28,-,TGTGCCAGCAGATCTTCAGGGGGCGCATATAATTCACCCCTCCACTTT,CASRSSGGAYNSPLHF
TRBJ2-1,-,TRBV20-1,-,TGCAGTGCTATAGAGGATTACAATGAGCAGTTCTTC,CSAIEDYNEQFF
TRBJ1-4,-,TRBV20-1,-,TGCAGTGCTAGTGGCCAGTTTAATGAAAAACTGTTTTTT,CSASGQFNEKLFF
TRBJ2-1,TRBD2,TRBV27,-,TGTGCCAGCTCACTAGCGGGAGGTGGACGTGAGCAGTTCTTC,CASSLAGGGREQFF
TRBJ2-2,-,TRBV12-3/TRBV12-4,-,TGTGCCAGCAGTTTTTATCACACCGGGGAGCTGTTTTTT,CASSFYHTGELFF
TRBJ2-2,TRBD1,TRBV12-5,-,TGTGCTAGTGGTAAGGGACAGGGGAGCACCGGGGAGCTGTTTTTT,CASGKGQGSTGELFF
TRBJ2-3,-,TRBV19,few,TGTGCCAGTAGTTTTTCCGCGGGATTTGGCCGTCGGTCCCCCACAGATACGCAGTATTTT,CASSFSAGFGRRSPTDTQYF
TRBJ2-3,-,TRBV20-1,few,TGCAGTGCAAAACTTATCGGGCCAGATACGCAGTATTTT,CSAKLIGPDTQYF
TRBJ2-7,TRBD1,TRBV11-3,-,TGTGCCAGCAGCTGGGACAGGGGGAGCGAGCAGTACTTC,CASSWDRGSEQYF
TRBJ2-5,-,TRBV20-1,few,TGCAGTGCTGGCGGGTTACGCGAAGAGACCCAGTACTTC,CSAGGLREETQYF
TRBJ1-2,TRBD1,TRBV19,few,TGTGCCAGTAAACCGGGACAGCTTAACTATGGCTACACCTTC,CASKPGQLNYGYTF
TRBJ2-3,TRBD2,TRBV20-1,-,TGCAGTGCTAGTGGCGGGAGGCCAACAGATACGCAGTATTTT,CSASGGRPTDTQYF
TRBJ2-1,-,TRBV4-3,-,TGCGCCAGCAGCTACGACGGTCAGGGGAATGAGCAGTTCTTC,CASSYDGQGNEQFF
TRBJ1-1,-,TRBV27,-,TGTGCCAGCAGTGCCAGGAGGGGAAGGGATACTGAAGCTTTCTTT,CASSARRGRDTEAFF
TRBJ1-4,-,TRBV4-2,-,TGTGCCAGCAGCCAAGAGGTGGGGCAGGGCGGTGAGGAAAAACTGTTTTTT,CASSQEVGQGGEEKLFF
TRBJ2-1,-,TRBV3-1,-,TGTGCCAGCAGCCTAGGGTTCGGGGCCCCGGGACTTAATGAGCAGTTCTTC,CASSLGFGAPGLNEQFF
TRBJ1-5,-,TRBV18,-,TGTGCCAGCTCACCGTTATCCGATCAGCCCCAGCATTTT,CASSPLSDQPQHF
TRBJ1-5,-,TRBV21-1,few,TGTGCCAGCAGCAAAGCTCGAAGGGGTGGCCAGCCCCAGCATTTT,CASSKARRGGQPQHF
TRBJ2-5,TRBD2,TRBV7-2,-,TGTGCCAGCAGCTTACTAGCGGGGTTTCAAGAGACCCAGTACTTC,CASSLLAGFQETQYF
TRBJ2-2,-,TRBV6-1,-,TGTGCCGCTAAATTGAACAGGGTTGGCACCGGGGAGCTGTTTTTT,CAAKLNRVGTGELFF
TRBJ2-5,TRBD2,TRBV19,-,TGTGCCAGTAGTCCCCGGACTAGCGGGAGGCTAGCAGAGACCCAGTACTTC,CASSPRTSGRLAETQYF